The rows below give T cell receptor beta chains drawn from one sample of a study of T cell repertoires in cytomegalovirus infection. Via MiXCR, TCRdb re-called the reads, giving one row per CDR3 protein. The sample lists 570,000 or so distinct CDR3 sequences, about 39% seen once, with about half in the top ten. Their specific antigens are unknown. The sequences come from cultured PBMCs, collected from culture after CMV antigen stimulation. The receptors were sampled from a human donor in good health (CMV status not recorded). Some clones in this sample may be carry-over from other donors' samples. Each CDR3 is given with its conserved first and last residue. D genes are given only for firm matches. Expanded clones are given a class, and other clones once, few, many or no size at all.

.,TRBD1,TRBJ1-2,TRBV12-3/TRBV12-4,CASSRGAGGIYGYTF,TGTGCCAGCAGTAGGGGGGCAGGGGGCATTTATGGCTACACCTTC
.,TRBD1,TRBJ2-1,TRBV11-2,CASGKDRGDEQFF,TGTGCCAGCGGCAAGGACAGGGGGGATGAGCAGTTCTTC
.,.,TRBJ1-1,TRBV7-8,CASSPGQFEAFF,TGTGCCAGCAGCCCCGGACAGTTTGAAGCTTTCTTT
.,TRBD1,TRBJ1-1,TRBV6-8,CASSYSQGAGTEAFF,TGTGCCAGCAGTTACTCACAGGGGGCGGGAACTGAAGCTTTCTTT
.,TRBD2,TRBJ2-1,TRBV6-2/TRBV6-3,CASSWREVAYNEQFF,TGTGCCAGCAGTTGGCGGGAGGTCGCCTACAATGAGCAGTTCTTC
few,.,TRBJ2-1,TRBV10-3,CAISEPISLNEQFF,TGTGCCATCAGTGAGCCAATTAGTCTGAATGAGCAGTTCTTC
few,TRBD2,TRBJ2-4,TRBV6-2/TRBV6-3,CASSLGLAGSSAYF,TGTGCCAGCTCCTTGGGACTAGCGGGGTCGTCAGCGTACTTC
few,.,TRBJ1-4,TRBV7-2,CASSSLRATNEKLFF,TGTGCCAGCAGCTCCCTAAGGGCGACTAATGAAAAACTGTTTTTT
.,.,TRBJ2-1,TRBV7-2,CASSIRVLAHYNEQFF,TGTGCCAGCAGTATCCGTGTGCTAGCCCACTACAATGAGCAGTTCTTC
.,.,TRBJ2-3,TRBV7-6,CASSLEQGGDTQYF,TGTGCCAGCAGCTTGGAACAGGGAGGAGATACGCAGTATTTT
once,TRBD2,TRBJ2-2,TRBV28,CASSQASGGALTGELFF,TGTGCCAGCAGTCAGGCAAGCGGGGGGGCCCTAACCGGGGAGCTGTTTTTT
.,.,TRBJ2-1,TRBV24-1,CATMSRLASYNEQFF,TGTGCCACCATGAGTCGTCTAGCGTCCTACAATGAGCAGTTCTTC
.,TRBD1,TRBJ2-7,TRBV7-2,CASSPKPGQGYEQYF,TGTGCCAGCAGCCCAAAACCGGGACAGGGCTACGAGCAGTACTTC
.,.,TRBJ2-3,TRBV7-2,CASSQRDGGTQYF,TGTGCCAGCAGCCAACGGGACGGAGGTACGCAGTATTTT
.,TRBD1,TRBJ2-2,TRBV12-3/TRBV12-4,CASSPGTEIYTGELFF,TGTGCCAGCAGTCCGGGGACAGAGATTTACACCGGGGAGCTGTTTTTT
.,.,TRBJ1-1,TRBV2,CASRPTPMDTEAFF,TGTGCCAGCAGACCGACACCCATGGACACTGAAGCTTTCTTT
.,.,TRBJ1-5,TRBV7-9,CASSRSKREEGYSNQPQHF,TGTGCCAGCAGCAGATCCAAACGGGAGGAGGGCTATAGCAATCAGCCCCAGCATTTT
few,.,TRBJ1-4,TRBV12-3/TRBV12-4,CASSFQGGANEKLFF,TGTGCCAGCAGTTTCCAGGGAGGTGCTAATGAAAAACTGTTTTTT
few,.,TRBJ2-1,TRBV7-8,CASSSSSRQQFF,TGTGCCAGCAGCTCTTCGAGCAGGCAGCAGTTCTTC
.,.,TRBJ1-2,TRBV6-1,CASSESTDYGYTF,TGTGCCAGCAGTGAAAGTACAGACTATGGCTACACCTTC
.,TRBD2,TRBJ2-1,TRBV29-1,CSVEGASGVSEQFF,TGCAGCGTTGAGGGGGCTAGCGGGGTTAGTGAGCAGTTCTTC
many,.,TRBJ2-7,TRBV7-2,CASSLSHSYEQYF,TGTGCCAGCAGCTTAAGCCACTCCTACGAGCAGTACTTC
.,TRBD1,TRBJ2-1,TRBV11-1,CASSLRDRGWDEQFF,TGTGCCAGCAGCTTAAGGGACAGGGGATGGGATGAGCAGTTCTTC
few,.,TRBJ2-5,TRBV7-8,CASSLGFLIQETQYF,TGTGCCAGCAGCTTAGGGTTCTTGATACAAGAGACCCAGTACTTC
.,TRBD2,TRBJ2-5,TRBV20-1,CSAPGLAGGRNQETQYF,TGCAGTGCCCCCGGACTAGCGGGGGGTAGAAACCAAGAGACCCAGTACTTC
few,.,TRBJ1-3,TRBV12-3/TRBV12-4,CASRYPSSDTIYF,TGTGCCAGCCGGTATCCCTCTTCGGACACCATATATTTT
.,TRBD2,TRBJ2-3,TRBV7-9,CASSREGKHTQYF,TGTGCCAGCAGCAGGGAGGGGAAGCATACGCAGTATTTT
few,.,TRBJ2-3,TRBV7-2,CASSFNNHSPDTQYF,TGTGCCAGCAGCTTTAATAACCACAGCCCAGATACGCAGTATTTT